A selection of T cell receptor beta chains follows, all from one sample in a study of blood T cell repertoires in COVID-19. Generated by immunoSEQ multiplex PCR, the TCRdb table keeps only in-frame clones and is missing some. The sample has 110,000 or so clones; 70% to 90% are singletons. The sequencing sample was made of peripheral blood. These receptors were taken from a man between 65 and 80 years old who had recovered from COVID-19. CDR3s include the opening cysteine and the closing phenylalanine or tryptophan. The order of the fields is D gene, J gene, clone size, V gene, CDR3 DNA, CDR3 protein. A D gene is named only where the DNA matches it firmly. Not every row has a clone size; where given, it reads once, few, many or a size class.

>TRBD1|TRBJ2-1|.|TRBV29-1
TGCAGCGTTATACCGGGACAGGGGGCCGACAATGAGCAGTTCTTC
CSVIPGQGADNEQFF
>TRBD2|TRBJ2-3|.|TRBV20-1
TGCAGTGCTAGTGACCGGACTAGCGGGAGAACAGATACGCAGTATTTT
CSASDRTSGRTDTQYF
>.|TRBJ1-5|.|TRBV2
TGTGCCAGCAGTGAAGCTGGGGTCAGGGGCAATCAGCCCCAGCATTTT
CASSEAGVRGNQPQHF
>TRBD2|TRBJ2-1|.|TRBV5-1
TGCGCCAGCAGCTTGGTGGGACTAGCGGCCTACAATGAGCAGTTCTTC
CASSLVGLAAYNEQFF
>.|TRBJ2-3|.|TRBV2
TGTGCCAGCAGTGAAGACTACACAGATACGCAGTATTTT
CASSEDYTDTQYF
>TRBD1|TRBJ1-2|.|TRBV6-2/TRBV6-3
TGTGCCAGCAGTCCCGCCGGGACAGGGGGCGGTGGCTACACCTTC
CASSPAGTGGGGYTF
>TRBD1|TRBJ2-7|.|TRBV9
TGTGCCAGCAGCGTAGGGATAGGACAGGGACATTACGAGCAGTACTTC
CASSVGIGQGHYEQYF
>.|TRBJ2-2|.|TRBV7-9
TGTGCCAGCAGCTTAGGGGCCACCGGGGAGCTGTTTTTT
CASSLGATGELFF
>TRBD1|TRBJ1-1|.|TRBV4-1
TGCGCCAGCAGCTCCCGGGACAGGATTATCTGGAACACTGAAGCTTTCTTT
CASSSRDRIIWNTEAFF
>.|TRBJ1-5|.|TRBV7-9
TGTGCCAGCAGCTTAGCAGGGGGAAGCAATCAGCCCCAGCATTTT
CASSLAGGSNQPQHF
>.|TRBJ2-5|.|TRBV6-1
TGTGCCAGCAGTGAAGCAGTACAAGGGAGTAGGAAGACCCAGTACTTC
CASSEAVQGSRKTQYF
>TRBD2|TRBJ2-2|.|TRBV10-1
TGCGCTACGGAGACGGGAGGCAGGGTGATCACCGGGGAGCTGTTTTTT
CATETGGRVITGELFF
>.|TRBJ2-3|.|TRBV11-2
TGTGCCAGCAGCCCGCTCGGGACAGATACGCAGTATTTT
CASSPLGTDTQYF
>TRBD2|TRBJ2-3|.|TRBV3-1/TRBV3-2
TGTGCCAGCAGCCAACAGGGACTAGCGAGGGACGGTACGCAGTATTTT
CASSQQGLARDGTQYF
>.|TRBJ2-1|few|TRBV6-2/TRBV6-3
TGTGCCAGCGGCCTGGACTTCTACAATGAGCAGTTCTTC
CASGLDFYNEQFF
>.|TRBJ2-3|few|TRBV6-5
TGTGCCAGCCACGTAGGGGACACAGATACGCAGTATTTT
CASHVGDTDTQYF
>TRBD2|TRBJ2-5|.|TRBV7-3
TGTGCCAGCAGCGCCGATAGCGGGAATGCGGGAGAGACCCAGTACTTC
CASSADSGNAGETQYF
>TRBD2|TRBJ2-1|.|TRBV7-3
TGTGCCAGCAGCTTATCACTAGCGGGGTTCAATGAGCAGTTCTTC
CASSLSLAGFNEQFF
>TRBD1|TRBJ1-4|.|TRBV4-2
TGTGCCAGCAGCCGGGACAGGGATGGTGCTAATGAAAAACTGTTTTTT
CASSRDRDGANEKLFF
>.|TRBJ2-2|.|TRBV6-5
TGTGCCAGCAGCGCGGGCCTGCGCACCGGGGAGCTGTTTTTT
CASSAGLRTGELFF
>TRBD1|TRBJ1-4|.|TRBV5-1
TGCGCCAGCAGTCGGGGACAGGGGGAAAAACTGTTTTTT
CASSRGQGEKLFF
>TRBD1|TRBJ2-2|.|TRBV14
TGTGCCACCACGGACAGGGCGAACACCGGGGAGCTGTTTTTT
CATTDRANTGELFF
>TRBD1|TRBJ1-1|.|TRBV11-2
TGTGCCAGCAGCCGGGGACAGGGTGCCAGGAACACTGAAGCTTTCTTT
CASSRGQGARNTEAFF
>.|TRBJ1-1|.|TRBV18
TGTGCCAGCTCACCACGTGGGCGGACAGATGAAGCTTTCTTT
CASSPRGRTDEAFF
>.|TRBJ1-2|.|TRBV20-1
TGCAGTGCTAGGGATCGGAGCGGCTACACCTTC
CSARDRSGYTF
>.|TRBJ2-7|.|TRBV28
TGTGCCAGCAGTTTCCCCTTAGGAGCGGTCTCCTACGAGCAGTACTTC
CASSFPLGAVSYEQYF